These 4 T cell receptor beta chains originate from one sample sequenced in a study of blood T cell repertoires in COVID-19. Generated by immunoSEQ multiplex PCR, the TCRdb table keeps only in-frame clones and is missing some. The table lists around 120,000 clones, 80% to 90% of them singletons. The specimen was peripheral blood. The receptors come from an older man who had recovered from COVID-19.

The chain links TRBV13 to TRBJ1-1; D remains unclear. Looked up from germline, CDR1 is PRHDT and CDR2 is FYEKMQ (reference sequence). This CDR3 region has 12 residues. V was shortened by 5 bases and J by 7 bases, with 11 bases between the two germline ends. The CDR3: CASSAEGVEAFF. CDR3 coding DNA: TGTGCCAGCAGCGCCGAGGGTGTTGAAGCTTTCTTT.

The chain's CDR3 is CASSLLYLDTEAFF. CDR3 nucleotide sequence: TGTGCCAGCAGCTTATTGTATCTTGACACTGAAGCTTTCTTT. V gene TRBV7-2 combines with J gene TRBJ1-1, with no clear D. This CDR3 spans 14 amino acids. Trimming cost V 2 bases and J 3 bases, with 10 bases left between them. In germline, CDR1 is SGHTA, CDR2 FQGNSA.

The V call is TRBV18, the J call TRBJ2-7, with 7 bases aligning to TRBD2. Germline CDR1 KGHSH, CDR2 LQKENI. This CDR3 comprises 16 residues. Trimming removed 3 bases from V and 2 bases from J; junction bases left unmatched: 10. CDR3 sequence: CASSPPSGGTTYEQYF. In DNA, the CDR3 is TGTGCCAGCTCACCCCCCTCCGGGGGGACTACCTACGAGCAGTACTTC.

This clone has only a few counts. The CDR3 DNA is TGTGCCAGTAGCAGGACAGGGGTGAACACTGAAGCTTTCTTT. It is translated as CASSRTGVNTEAFF. V is TRBV19 and J is TRBJ1-1; 9 bases are a match to TRBD1. J lost 0 bases, V lost 6 bases, and 2 bases had no gene match. CDR1 is LNHDA, CDR2 SQIVND, per germline (reference sequence). This CDR3 region has 14 residues.